The entry below describes one T cell receptor (beta chain). The antigen it recognizes is unknown. The record has no base qualities; no much larger clone is one base away. Each collaborating institution followed its own protocols to collect whole blood in K2EDTA tubes. For TCRbeta analysis, collaborators shipped samples in one of three forms: frozen whole blood, isolated PBMCs, or DNA extracted from either of those sample types. The CDR3 goes from the cysteine to the phenylalanine over 16 residues. The read is trimmed to its CDR3 DNA, 48 bases read in frame from base 1. The germline V end is reduced by 3 bases and the J end by 2 bases; junction bases left unmatched: 6. The germline V gene sets CDR1 to SGHRS and CDR2 to YFSETQ. The data stem from a study of blood T cell repertoires in COVID-19 (TCRdb year 2020). Background for the entire study: The collaborator samples originated in the United States, Italy and Spain and spanned the acute and convalescent phases of COVID-19. The material from the prospective study consisted of cDNA or gDNA derived from T cells, B-cell-depleted T cells, or PBMCs. Subjects who had been exposed to COVID-19, were actively infected with it, or had recovered from it provided the deeply sampled blood TCRbeta repertoires that made up the dataset. The repertoires were made available in a free public database intended to serve as a resource for research on the immune response to SARS-CoV-2. Samples were obtained from the ongoing ImmuneRACE study (first 160 participants) and from 1,254 subjects provided by 6 global collaborators. A de-identified subject ID, COVID-19 status, age in years and sex were almost always included in the sample metadata. Where available, HLA class I and class II types were obtained from metadata supplied by the sample provider rather than from assay-based typing.

General study outcomes and caveats: The quantity of clinical and demographic metadata differed by source and by participant and was supplied without curation.

The immunoSEQ Assay, a bias-controlled multiplex PCR, was used to amplify TCRbeta CDR3 regions from genomic DNA. For the original study's pipeline: Nucleated cell counts per sample were estimated from amplification of reference gene primers within the assay. To quantify the absolute abundance of each unique TCRbeta CDR3 rearrangement, sequence reads were collapsed and filtered. For each sample, productive Simpson clonality was calculated as the square root of Simpson's diversity index across productive rearrangements. TCRdb stores this immuneACCESS table with in-frame sequences only. Part of the clones is absent; in the studies checked, under half of the shortfall reflects unresolved V genes, and no reason is known for the rest. The DNA was the basis for D and trimming; V, J and clone size are from that table. The sample table records roughly 140,000 clones; roughly 90% of these occur just once. In total, the top ten clones hold 2% to 2.5% of the sample.

The TCR comes from a human donor in a cohort sampled during active COVID-19. The chain links TRBV5-1 with TRBJ2-3, with 10 bases in between that match TRBD2. The sample comprised peripheral blood. The DNA reads TGCGCCAGCAGCTCCGGGACTAGCGTGGCCACAGATACGCAGTATTTT. This sequence encodes CASSSGTSVATDTQYF.